This TCR beta chain was captured by sequencing in a study of blood T cell repertoires in COVID-19. As for the study in general: From the United States, Italy and Spain came samples of acute and convalescent COVID-19.

Profiling relied on immunoSEQ multiplex PCR, and the TCRdb table lists in-frame clones only, not all of them. Among fewer than 350,000 clones listed, less than 85% were seen once. The V gene's germline CDR1 is SGHRS and CDR2 YFSETQ. Germline trimming cut 7 bases from V and 0 bases from J; bases unmatched to any gene: 10. The CDR3 runs 18 residues. This chain uses TRBV5-1 with TRBJ2-6; TRBD1 matches 10 bases. Sample: PBMCs or T cells enriched from blood (not recorded which). This receptor was identified in a woman between 45 and 65 years old who had recovered from COVID-19. The chain's CDR3 is CASAWDRGQLSGANVLTF. The CDR3, as DNA: TGCGCCAGCGCCTGGGACAGGGGTCAACTCTCTGGGGCCAACGTCCTGACTTTC.